The source of this T cell receptor beta chain is a study of blood T cell repertoires in COVID-19. Across the whole study: Samples taken during acute and convalescent COVID-19 were collected in the United States, Italy and Spain.

Trimming stripped 5 bases from V and 2 bases from J, with 11 bases between. The germline V gene has CDR1 KGHSH and CDR2 LQKENI. The CDR3 is 14 amino acids. As originally analysed: Scientists estimated how many nucleated cells there were by amplifying reference gene primers. The method was immunoSEQ multiplex PCR; TCRdb's version includes in-frame clones alone and lacks a portion of them. V and J calls and clone size are as listed in that table; D and trimming were resolved from the DNA. Seen here are about 150,000 clones, roughly 88% observed once, and the top ten hold 0.6% to 0.65%. The sequence was collected from a man aged 55 to 70 with COVID-19, enrolled during active disease. This chain links TRBV18 with TRBJ2-3; D remains unclear. The sample consisted of peripheral blood. The CDR3 reads CASSVTVDTDTQYF. As DNA, the CDR3 is TGTGCCAGCTCAGTGACTGTTGACACAGATACGCAGTATTTT. Filled out from reference TRBV18 and TRBJ2-3, the complete variable domain reads NAGVMQNPRHLVRRRGQEARLRCSPMKGHSHVYWYRQLPEEGLKFMVYLQKENIIDESGMPKERFSAEFPKEGPSILRIQQVVRGDSAAYFCASSVTVDTDTQYFGPGTRLTVL.